This T cell receptor beta chain was identified in a study of CD8 T cells in ankylosing spondylitis. Findings of the study overall: Several highly homologous variants formed a TCR beta motif that appeared characteristic of ankylosing spondylitis blood. The clones that were linked to disease were reported to be significantly enriched in matched synovial fluid samples from ankylosing spondylitis patients.

Germline V CDR1 and CDR2: MGHRA, YSYEKL. V gave up 4 bases and J gave up 1 base, with 11 bases separating them. The CDR3 is 14 amino acids. This clonotype occurred many times. The antigen remains unidentified. MiXCR, run by TCRdb on the 5' RACE reads, gives a single entry per CDR3 protein. Here the sample spans about 240,000 distinct CDR3 sequences, around 7.8% being singletons. The TCR originated in a male donor with ankylosing spondylitis or in good health (not recorded which). The V gene is TRBV4-1, the J gene TRBJ2-7; D is unresolved. The sample comprised blood, either unsorted or a sorted T cell fraction (not recorded which). In nucleotides, the CDR3 is TGCGCCAGCAGCCGAGGCGCCTCATCCTACGAGCAGTACTTC. Amino acids: CASSRGASSYEQYF.